The rows below give T cell receptor beta chains drawn from one sample of a study of patients and donors after allogeneic stem cell transplantation. A single record per CDR3 protein comes from TCRdb applying MiXCR to the RT-PCR reads. Found here are fewer than 60,000 distinct CDR3 sequences, 13% of them singletons; the top ten hold more than 25%. Sample: blood, either unsorted or a sorted T cell fraction (not recorded which). The receptors derive from a human donor who was either an allogeneic HSCT recipient or a stem cell or donor lymphocyte infusion donor (not recorded which). It is not recorded whose cells these are; they may come from a transplant donor. Both conserved end residues are part of each CDR3. Each record gives: D gene, V gene, J gene, CDR3 protein. The D gene is left open where the match is weak.

NA	TRBV3-1	TRBJ2-3	CASSQMGDTDTQYF
NA	TRBV20-1	TRBJ1-2	CSASVPPANYGYTF
TRBD1	TRBV20-1	TRBJ1-2	CSAETGTSRYGYTF
NA	TRBV13	TRBJ2-2	CASSPDTRNGELFF
TRBD1	TRBV12-3/TRBV12-4	TRBJ1-2	CASSLPGQGYYGYTF
TRBD2	TRBV12-3/TRBV12-4	TRBJ2-2	CASSTRGGSSGELFF
NA	TRBV20-1	TRBJ2-1	CSARDLGAYNEQFF
NA	TRBV20-1	TRBJ2-6	CSASPSGANVLTF
TRBD1	TRBV15	TRBJ2-1	CATSPVTGKYNEQFF
TRBD2	TRBV5-1	TRBJ2-4	CASSRGTSGSENIQYF
TRBD2	TRBV6-2/TRBV6-3	TRBJ2-7	CASTGTSGESYEQYF
TRBD1	TRBV27	TRBJ2-2	CASSLAAGTGYTGELFF
NA	TRBV5-1	TRBJ2-1	CASSAPPNNEQFF
NA	TRBV5-4	TRBJ2-1	CASSLNSPLPRPSYNEQFF
NA	TRBV20-1	TRBJ2-1	CSARHTHTYNEQFF
TRBD1	TRBV3-1	TRBJ1-5	CASSQEGAQPQHF
NA	TRBV6-5	TRBJ2-6	CASTQDPGANVLTF
NA	TRBV10-2	TRBJ2-1	CASSGELVESEQFF
NA	TRBV27	TRBJ2-7	CASPGEQYF
NA	TRBV12-3/TRBV12-4	TRBJ2-2	CASSFAAAAGELFF
TRBD2	TRBV7-9	TRBJ2-7	CASGENTSGYEQYF
TRBD2	TRBV6-5	TRBJ2-2	CASSYFSWDYNTGELFF
NA	TRBV12-3/TRBV12-4	TRBJ2-1	CASSLVTEGYNEQFF
TRBD2	TRBV7-9	TRBJ2-7	CASSLDPGGLSYEQYF
NA	TRBV27	TRBJ2-3	CASSLQVNTDTQYF
TRBD2	TRBV7-6	TRBJ2-3	CASSPSTSGSTDTQYF
TRBD2	TRBV6-6	TRBJ2-1	CASKAAPLGTSDGEQFF